Sequencing of this T cell receptor (beta chain) was carried out in a study of blood T cell repertoires in COVID-19. Germline V lookup: CDR1 KGHSH, CDR2 LQKENI. V dropped 5 bases and J dropped 11 bases, with 23 bases sitting between them. The CDR3 runs 15 residues. Data came from immunoSEQ multiplex PCR; TCRdb stores just in-frame clones and leaves some out. Here the sample spans fewer than 200,000 clones, around four fifths being singletons. This clonotype was sampled from a woman over 75 with COVID-19, enrolled during active disease. Specimen: peripheral blood. This chain links TRBV18 with TRBJ2-3; D might be TRBD1 (6 bases). Here the CDR3 DNA reads TGTGCCAGCTCAACCCAGGGGATTTGGGGCGACGGGCAGTATTTT. Protein: CASSTQGIWGDGQYF. The full variable domain, with the rest looked up from reference TRBV18 and TRBJ2-3, is NAGVMQNPRHLVRRRGQEARLRCSPMKGHSHVYWYRQLPEEGLKFMVYLQKENIIDESGMPKERFSAEFPKEGPSILRIQQVVRGDSAAYFCASSTQGIWGDGQYFGPGTRLTVL.